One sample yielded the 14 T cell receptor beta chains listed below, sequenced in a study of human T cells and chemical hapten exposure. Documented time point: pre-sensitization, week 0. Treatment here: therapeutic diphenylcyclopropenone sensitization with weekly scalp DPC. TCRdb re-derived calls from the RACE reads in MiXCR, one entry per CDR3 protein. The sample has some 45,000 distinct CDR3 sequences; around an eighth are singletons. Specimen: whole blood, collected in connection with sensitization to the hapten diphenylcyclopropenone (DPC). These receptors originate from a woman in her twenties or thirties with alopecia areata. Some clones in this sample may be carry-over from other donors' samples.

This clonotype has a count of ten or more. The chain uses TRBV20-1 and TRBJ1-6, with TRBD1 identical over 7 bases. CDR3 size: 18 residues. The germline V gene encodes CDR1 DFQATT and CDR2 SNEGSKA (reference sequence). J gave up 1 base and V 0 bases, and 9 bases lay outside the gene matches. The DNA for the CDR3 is TGCAGTGCTAGAGATTCGGCAGGGGGAGGGTCCTATAATTCACCCCTCCACTTT. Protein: CSARDSAGGGSYNSPLHF.

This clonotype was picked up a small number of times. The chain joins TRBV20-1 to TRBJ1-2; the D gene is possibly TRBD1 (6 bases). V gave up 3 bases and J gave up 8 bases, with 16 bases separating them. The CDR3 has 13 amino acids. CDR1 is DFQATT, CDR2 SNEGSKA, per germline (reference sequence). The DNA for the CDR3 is TGCAGTGCTAGTGGCAGGGGCTTCTCCGGCTACACCTTC. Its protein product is CSASGRGFSGYTF.

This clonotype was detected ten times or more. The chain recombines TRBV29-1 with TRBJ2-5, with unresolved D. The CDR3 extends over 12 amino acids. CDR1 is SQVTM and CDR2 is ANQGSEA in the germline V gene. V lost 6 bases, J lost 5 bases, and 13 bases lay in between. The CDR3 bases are TGCAGCGTACAGCATCCGAGCGAGACCCAGTACTTC. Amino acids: CSVQHPSETQYF. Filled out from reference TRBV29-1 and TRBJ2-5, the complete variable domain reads SAVISQKPSRDICQRGTSLTIQCQVDSQVTMMFWYRQQPGQSLTLIATANQGSEATYESGFVIDKFPISRPNLTFSTLTVSNMSPEDSSIYLCSVQHPSETQYFGPGTRLLVL.

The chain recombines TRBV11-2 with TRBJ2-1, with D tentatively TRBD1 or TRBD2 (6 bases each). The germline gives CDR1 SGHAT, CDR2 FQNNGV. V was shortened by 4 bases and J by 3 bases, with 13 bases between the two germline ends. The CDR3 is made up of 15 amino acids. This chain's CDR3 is CASSSPGEVYNEQFF. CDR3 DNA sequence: TGTGCCAGCAGCTCACCAGGGGAGGTCTACAATGAGCAGTTCTTC. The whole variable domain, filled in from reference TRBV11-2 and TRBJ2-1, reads EAGVAQSPRYKIIEKRQSVAFWCNPISGHATLYWYQQILGQGPKLLIQFQNNGVVDDSQLPKDRFSAERLKGVDSTLKIQPAKLEDSAVYLCASSSPGEVYNEQFFGPGTRLTVL.

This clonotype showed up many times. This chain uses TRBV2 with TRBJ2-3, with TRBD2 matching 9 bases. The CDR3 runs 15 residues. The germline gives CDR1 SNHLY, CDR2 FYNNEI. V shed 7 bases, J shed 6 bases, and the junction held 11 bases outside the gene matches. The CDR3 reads CASTPLSGRSDTQYF. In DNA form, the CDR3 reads TGTGCCAGCACCCCACTTAGCGGGAGAAGCGATACGCAGTATTTT.

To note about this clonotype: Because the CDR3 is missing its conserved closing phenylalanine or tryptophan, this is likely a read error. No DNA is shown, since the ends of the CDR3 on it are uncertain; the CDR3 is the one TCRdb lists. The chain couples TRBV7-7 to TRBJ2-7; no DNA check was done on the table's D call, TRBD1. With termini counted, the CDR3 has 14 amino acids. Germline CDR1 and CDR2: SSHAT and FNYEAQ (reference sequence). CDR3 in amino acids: CASTAKTQGQKLFL.

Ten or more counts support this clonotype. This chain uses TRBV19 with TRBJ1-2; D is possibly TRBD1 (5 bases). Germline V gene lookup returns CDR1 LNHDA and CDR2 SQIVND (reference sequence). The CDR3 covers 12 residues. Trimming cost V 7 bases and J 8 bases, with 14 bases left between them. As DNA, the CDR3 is TGTGCCAGTACCGGGGACTCATGGGGCTACACCTTC. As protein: CASTGDSWGYTF.

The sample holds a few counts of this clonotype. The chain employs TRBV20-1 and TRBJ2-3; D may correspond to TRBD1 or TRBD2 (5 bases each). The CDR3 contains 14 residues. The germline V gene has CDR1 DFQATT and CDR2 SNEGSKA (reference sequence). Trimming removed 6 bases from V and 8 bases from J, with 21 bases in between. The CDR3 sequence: CSAIRDGGWGTQYF. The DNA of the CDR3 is TGCAGTGCAATCCGGGACGGAGGTTGGGGTACGCAGTATTTT.

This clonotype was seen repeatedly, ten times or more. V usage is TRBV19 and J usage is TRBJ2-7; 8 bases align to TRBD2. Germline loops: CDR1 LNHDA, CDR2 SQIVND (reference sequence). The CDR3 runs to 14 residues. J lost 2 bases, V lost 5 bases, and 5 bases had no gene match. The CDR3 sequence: CASSPGTSTYEQYF. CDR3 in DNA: TGTGCCAGTAGTCCCGGGACTAGTACCTACGAGCAGTACTTC.

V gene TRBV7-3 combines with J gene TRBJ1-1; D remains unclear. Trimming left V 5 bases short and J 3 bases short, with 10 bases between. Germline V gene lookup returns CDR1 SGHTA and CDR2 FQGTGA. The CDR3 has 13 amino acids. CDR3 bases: TGTGCCAGCAGCATTGGACCGGACACTGAAGCTTTCTTT. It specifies CASSIGPDTEAFF.

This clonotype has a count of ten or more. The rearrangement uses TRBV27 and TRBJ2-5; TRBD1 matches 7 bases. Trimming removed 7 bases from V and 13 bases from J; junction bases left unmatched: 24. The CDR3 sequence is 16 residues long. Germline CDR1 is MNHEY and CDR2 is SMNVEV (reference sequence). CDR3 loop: CASTNLEGGQAARVYF. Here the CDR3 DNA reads TGTGCCAGCACAAATCTGGAAGGCGGACAGGCTGCCAGGGTGTACTTC.

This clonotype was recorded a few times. CDR3 loop: CSLRGGEGIGYTF. CDR3 DNA: TGCAGCCTTCGTGGGGGGGAAGGCATTGGCTACACCTTC. V usage is TRBV29-1 and J usage is TRBJ1-2, with D possibly matching TRBD1 (5 bases). The germline V and J ends were trimmed by 8 bases and 7 bases, with 20 bases remaining between them. The CDR3 consists of 13 residues. Per the germline V gene, CDR1 is SQVTM and CDR2 is ANQGSEA.

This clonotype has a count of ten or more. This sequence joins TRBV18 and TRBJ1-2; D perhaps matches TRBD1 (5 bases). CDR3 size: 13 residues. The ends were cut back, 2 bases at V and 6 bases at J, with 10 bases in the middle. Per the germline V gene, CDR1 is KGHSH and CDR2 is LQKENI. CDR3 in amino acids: CASSPNDSNGYTF. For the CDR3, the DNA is TGTGCCAGCTCACCAAACGACAGTAATGGCTACACCTTC.

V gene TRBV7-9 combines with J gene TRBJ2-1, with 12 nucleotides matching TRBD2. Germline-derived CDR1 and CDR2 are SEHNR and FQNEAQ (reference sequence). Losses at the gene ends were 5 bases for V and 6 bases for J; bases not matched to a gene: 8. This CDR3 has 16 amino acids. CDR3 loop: CASSGLGLAGLNEQFF. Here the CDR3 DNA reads TGTGCCAGCAGCGGATTGGGACTAGCGGGCCTCAATGAGCAGTTCTTC.